This T cell receptor beta chain was identified in a study of shared clonotypes between healthy human individuals. The germline V gene has CDR1 SQVTM and CDR2 ANQGSEA. The ends lost 4 bases at V and 11 bases at J; junction bases unmatched: 19. This CDR3 has 15 amino acids. Some clones are missing from TCRdb's copy, which holds only in-frame ones; the method was immunoSEQ multiplex PCR. The sample consists of around 550,000 clones, 85% to 95% of them appearing once. CD45RO negativity and positive selection for CCR7 defined naive CD8 cells, a population that excluded terminally differentiated effector memory CD45RA+ cells.

The receptor was isolated from a woman in her twenties or thirties in good health. Material: naive CD8+ T cells sorted from blood. V and J are TRBV29-1 and TRBJ1-1; 7 bases map to TRBD1. The CDR3 sequence is CSVGETGEDLWGAFF. CDR3 DNA: TGCAGCGTTGGAGAAACAGGGGAGGATTTATGGGGCGCTTTCTTT. Using reference TRBV29-1 and TRBJ1-1 for the parts outside the CDR3, the full variable domain is SAVISQKPSRDICQRGTSLTIQCQVDSQVTMMFWYRQQPGQSLTLIATANQGSEATYESGFVIDKFPISRPNLTFSTLTVSNMSPEDSSIYLCSVGETGEDLWGAFFGQGTRLTVV.